This T cell receptor beta chain was found in a study of blood T cell repertoires in COVID-19. Across the whole study: In each case, the material was cDNA or gDNA derived from T cells, B-cell-depleted T cells, or PBMCs.

This clone occurred a few times. Per the original data handling: The assay estimated nucleated cells by amplifying reference gene primers. Clones were read by immunoSEQ multiplex PCR, and TCRdb kept only the in-frame ones, dropping some. V and J calls and clone size are as listed in that table; D and trimming were resolved from the DNA. Of around 230,000 clones in the sample, around nine tenths are singletons; the top ten hold roughly 0.69%. Trimming pared 1 base from V and 6 bases from J, leaving 18 bases between. CDR1 and CDR2 from the germline V gene are KGHSH and LQKENI. There are 16 residues in the CDR3.

This chain connects TRBV18 to TRBJ1-2; D is possibly TRBD1 (6 bases). Sequenced: peripheral blood. The receptor was isolated from a man aged 35-49 years with acute or convalescent COVID-19. The CDR3 protein is CASSPRVDGGADGYTF. The CDR3 nucleotides are TGTGCCAGCTCACCACGCGTCGACGGGGGGGCCGATGGCTACACCTTC.